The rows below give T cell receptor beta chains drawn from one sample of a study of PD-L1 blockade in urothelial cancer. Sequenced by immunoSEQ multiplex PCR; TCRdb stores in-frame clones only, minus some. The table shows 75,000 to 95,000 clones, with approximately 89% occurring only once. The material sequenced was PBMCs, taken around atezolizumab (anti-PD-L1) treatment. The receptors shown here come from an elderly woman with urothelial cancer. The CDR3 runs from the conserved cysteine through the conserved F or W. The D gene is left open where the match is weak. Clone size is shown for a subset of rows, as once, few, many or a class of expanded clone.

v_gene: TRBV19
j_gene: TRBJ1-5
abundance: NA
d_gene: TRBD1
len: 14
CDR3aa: CASKGTDYNQPQHF
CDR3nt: TGTGCCAGTAAAGGGACAGATTACAATCAGCCCCAGCATTTT

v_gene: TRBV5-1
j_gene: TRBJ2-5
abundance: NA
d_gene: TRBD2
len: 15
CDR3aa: CASSVEGGPLKTQYF
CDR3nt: TGCGCCAGCAGCGTGGAGGGAGGGCCCTTGAAGACCCAGTACTTC

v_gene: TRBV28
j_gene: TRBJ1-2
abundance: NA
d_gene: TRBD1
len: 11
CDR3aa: CASRTGDGYTF
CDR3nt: TGTGCCAGTCGGACAGGGGATGGCTACACCTTC

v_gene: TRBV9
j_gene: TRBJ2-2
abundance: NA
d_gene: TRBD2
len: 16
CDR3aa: CASSGRGGWNTGELFF
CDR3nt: TGTGCCAGCAGCGGCCGGGGGGGTTGGAACACCGGGGAGCTGTTTTTT

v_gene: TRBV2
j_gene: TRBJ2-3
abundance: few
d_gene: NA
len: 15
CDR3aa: CASSETPLASDTQYF
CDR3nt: TGTGCCAGCAGTGAAACCCCACTAGCTTCAGATACGCAGTATTTT

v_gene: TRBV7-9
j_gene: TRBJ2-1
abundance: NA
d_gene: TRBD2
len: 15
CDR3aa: CASSPLGLAYNEQFF
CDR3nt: TGTGCCAGCAGCCCTCTCGGACTAGCTTACAATGAGCAGTTCTTC

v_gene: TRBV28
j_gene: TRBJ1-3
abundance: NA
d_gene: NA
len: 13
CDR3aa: CASPDSLGNTIYF
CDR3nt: TGTGCCAGCCCGGACAGCCTGGGAAACACCATATATTTT

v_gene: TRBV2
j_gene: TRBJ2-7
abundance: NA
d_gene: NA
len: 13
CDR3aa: CASRIAVFYEQYF
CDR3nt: TGTGCCAGCAGGATAGCGGTTTTTTACGAGCAGTACTTC

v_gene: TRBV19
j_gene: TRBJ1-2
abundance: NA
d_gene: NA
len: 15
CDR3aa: CASSIVKTVNYGYTF
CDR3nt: TGTGCCAGTAGTATAGTTAAGACAGTGAACTATGGCTACACCTTC

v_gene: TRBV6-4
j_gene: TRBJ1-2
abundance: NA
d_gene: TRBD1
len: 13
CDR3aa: CASSVQGVDGYTF
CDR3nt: TGTGCCAGCAGTGTCCAGGGGGTGGATGGCTACACCTTC

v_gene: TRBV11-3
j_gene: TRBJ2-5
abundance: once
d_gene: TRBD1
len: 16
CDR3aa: CASSAGQGIAEETQYF
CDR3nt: TGTGCCAGCAGCGCAGGACAGGGAATTGCGGAAGAGACCCAGTACTTC

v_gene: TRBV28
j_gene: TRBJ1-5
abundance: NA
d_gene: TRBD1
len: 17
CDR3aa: CASSFYGGQGELKPQHF
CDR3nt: TGTGCCAGCAGTTTTTATGGGGGACAGGGGGAGCTTAAGCCCCAGCATTTT

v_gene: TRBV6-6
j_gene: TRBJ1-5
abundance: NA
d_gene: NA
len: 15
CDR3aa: CASTRTEAGNQPQHF
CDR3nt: TGTGCCAGCACCCGGACGGAGGCCGGCAATCAGCCCCAGCATTTT

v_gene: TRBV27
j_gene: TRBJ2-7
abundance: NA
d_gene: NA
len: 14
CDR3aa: CASRKGILTYEQYF
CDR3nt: TGTGCCAGCAGGAAGGGGATCCTAACCTACGAGCAGTACTTC

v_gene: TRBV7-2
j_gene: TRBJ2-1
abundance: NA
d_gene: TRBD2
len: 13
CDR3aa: CASSVSGGNEQFF
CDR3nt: TGTGCCAGCAGCGTTTCGGGGGGGAATGAGCAGTTCTTC

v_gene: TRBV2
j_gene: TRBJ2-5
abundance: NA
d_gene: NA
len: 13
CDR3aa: CASSPLRGETQYF
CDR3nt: TGTGCCAGCAGTCCCCTTCGGGGAGAGACCCAGTACTTC

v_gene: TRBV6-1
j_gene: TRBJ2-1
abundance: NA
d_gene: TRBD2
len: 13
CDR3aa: CASIRAGGHEQFF
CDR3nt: TGTGCCAGCATTAGGGCGGGAGGGCATGAGCAGTTCTTC

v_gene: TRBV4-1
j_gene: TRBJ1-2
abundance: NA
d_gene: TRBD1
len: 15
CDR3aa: CASSQGYQTGVGYTF
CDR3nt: TGCGCCAGCAGCCAAGGGTACCAGACAGGGGTCGGCTACACCTTC

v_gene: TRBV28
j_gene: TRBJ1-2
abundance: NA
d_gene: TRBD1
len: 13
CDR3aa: CASSRTGGGGYTF
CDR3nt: TGTGCCAGCAGCAGGACAGGGGGCGGTGGCTACACCTTC

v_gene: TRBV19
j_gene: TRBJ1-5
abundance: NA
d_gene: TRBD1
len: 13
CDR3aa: CASADAGGQPQHF
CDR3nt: TGTGCCAGCGCCGACGCAGGGGGCCAGCCCCAGCATTTT

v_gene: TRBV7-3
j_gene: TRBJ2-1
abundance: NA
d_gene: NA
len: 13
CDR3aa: CASSGGVGNEQFF
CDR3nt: TGTGCCAGCAGCGGAGGCGTAGGGAATGAGCAGTTCTTC

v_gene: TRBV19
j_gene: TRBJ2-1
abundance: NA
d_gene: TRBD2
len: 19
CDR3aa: CASSLASGRLAPRGNEQFF
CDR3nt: TGTGCCAGTAGTCTAGCTAGCGGGAGGCTCGCACCTCGGGGCAATGAGCAGTTCTTC

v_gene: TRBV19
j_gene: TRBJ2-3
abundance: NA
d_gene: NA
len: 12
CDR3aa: CASSVSTNTQYF
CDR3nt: TGTGCCAGTAGTGTTTCTACCAATACGCAGTATTTT

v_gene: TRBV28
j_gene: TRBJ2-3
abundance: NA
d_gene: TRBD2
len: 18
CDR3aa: CASSFPTGTSGRIDTQYF
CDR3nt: TGTGCCAGCAGTTTCCCGACCGGGACTAGCGGGAGAATAGATACGCAGTATTTT

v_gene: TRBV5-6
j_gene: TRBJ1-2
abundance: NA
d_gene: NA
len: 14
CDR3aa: CASSLVSVNYGYTF
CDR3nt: TGTGCCAGCAGCTTGGTGTCTGTGAACTATGGCTACACCTTC

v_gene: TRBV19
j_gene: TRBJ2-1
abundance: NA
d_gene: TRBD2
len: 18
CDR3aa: CASSMPRLAGINYNEQFF
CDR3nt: TGTGCCAGTAGTATGCCCAGACTAGCGGGCATCAATTACAATGAGCAGTTCTTC

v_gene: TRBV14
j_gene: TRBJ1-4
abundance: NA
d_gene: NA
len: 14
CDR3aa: CASSQGATEEKLFF
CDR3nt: TGTGCCAGCAGCCAAGGGGCAACAGAAGAAAAACTGTTTTTT

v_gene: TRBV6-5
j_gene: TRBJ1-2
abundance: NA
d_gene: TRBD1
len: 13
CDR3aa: CASSSTGGRGYTF
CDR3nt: TGTGCCAGCAGTTCAACAGGGGGAAGAGGCTACACCTTC

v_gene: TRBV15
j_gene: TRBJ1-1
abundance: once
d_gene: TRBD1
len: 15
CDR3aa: CATSRGAGGNAEAFF
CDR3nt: TGTGCCACCAGCAGAGGGGCAGGGGGTAACGCTGAAGCTTTCTTT

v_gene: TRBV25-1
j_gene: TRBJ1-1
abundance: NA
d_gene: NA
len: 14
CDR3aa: CASSGTGRNTEAFF
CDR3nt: TGTGCCAGCAGTGGAACAGGTAGAAACACTGAAGCTTTCTTT

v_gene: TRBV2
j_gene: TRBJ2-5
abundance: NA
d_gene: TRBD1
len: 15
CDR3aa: CASSRDRASQETQYF
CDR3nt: TGTGCCAGCAGTCGGGACAGGGCGAGCCAAGAGACCCAGTACTTC

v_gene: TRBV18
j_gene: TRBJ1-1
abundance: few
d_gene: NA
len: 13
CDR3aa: CASSLDRPAEAFF
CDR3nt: TGTGCCAGCTCACTCGACAGGCCCGCTGAAGCTTTCTTT

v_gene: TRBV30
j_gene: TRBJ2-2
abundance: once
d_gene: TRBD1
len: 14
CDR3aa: CAWDGQGAAGELFF
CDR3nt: TGTGCCTGGGACGGACAGGGGGCAGCCGGGGAGCTGTTTTTT

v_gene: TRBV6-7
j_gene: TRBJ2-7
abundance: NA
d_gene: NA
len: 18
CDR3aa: CASSYPGAIWGGSYEQYF
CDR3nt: TGTGCCAGCAGTTACCCGGGGGCTATTTGGGGGGGCAGCTACGAGCAGTACTTC

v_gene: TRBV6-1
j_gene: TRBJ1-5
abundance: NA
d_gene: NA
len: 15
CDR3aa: CASSDFGVSNQPQHF
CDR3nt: TGTGCCAGCAGTGATTTCGGAGTTAGCAATCAGCCCCAGCATTTT

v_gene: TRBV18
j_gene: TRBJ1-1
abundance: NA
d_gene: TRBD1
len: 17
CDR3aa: CASSSNRGGVGNTEAFF
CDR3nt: TGTGCCAGCTCAAGCAACAGGGGGGGAGTGGGGAACACTGAAGCTTTCTTT

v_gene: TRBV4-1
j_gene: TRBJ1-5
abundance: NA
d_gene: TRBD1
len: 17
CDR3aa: CASSPTGQGVGNQPQHF
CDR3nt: TGCGCCAGCAGCCCGACTGGACAGGGAGTGGGGAATCAGCCCCAGCATTTT

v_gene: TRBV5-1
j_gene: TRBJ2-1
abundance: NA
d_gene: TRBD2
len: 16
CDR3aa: CASSLGAGGFYNEQFF
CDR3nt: TGCGCCAGCAGCTTAGGAGCGGGAGGCTTCTACAATGAGCAGTTCTTC

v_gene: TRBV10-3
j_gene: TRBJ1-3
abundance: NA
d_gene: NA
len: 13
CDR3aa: CAISNGQFDTIYF
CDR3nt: TGTGCCATCAGTAACGGACAGTTCGACACCATATATTTT

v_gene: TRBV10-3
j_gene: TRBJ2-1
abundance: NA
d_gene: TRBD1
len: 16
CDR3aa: CAISTPPGQGHNEQFF
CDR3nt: TGTGCCATCAGTACCCCGCCGGGACAGGGACACAATGAGCAGTTCTTC

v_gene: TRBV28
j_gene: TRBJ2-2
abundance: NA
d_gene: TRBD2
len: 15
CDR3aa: CASSLGGRPTGELFF
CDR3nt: TGTGCCAGCAGTTTAGGCGGGAGACCCACCGGGGAGCTGTTTTTT